This T cell receptor (beta chain) was observed in a study of cytomegalovirus exposure and HLA in healthy donors. The overall study: HLA-typed donors were the source of about 85 million unique TCRs, which an early data release held.

Whole-study findings and limits: Fewer N-insertions (relative to the roughly 730-donor mean) were reportedly seen in an Asian-associated ancestry cluster in a later analysis. Data from an earlier analysis indicated that most TCR beta V segments were productive either about 87% or about 30% of the time.

CDR1 and CDR2 (germline): LGHNA, YSLEER. J lost 8 bases, V lost 2 bases, and 10 bases had no gene match. This CDR3 is 16 amino acids long. A note on this clone: Its specificity is unknown.

With 60 Vbeta and 13 Jbeta primers, the PCR was carried out. Some clones are missing from TCRdb's copy, which holds only in-frame ones; the method was immunoSEQ multiplex PCR. The sample consists of 150,000 to 200,000 clones, around three quarters of them appearing once. Specimen: PBMCs. J is TRBJ2-1 and V is TRBV4-3; 9 positions match TRBD2. This clonotype was sampled from a woman in her twenties or thirties in good health and CMV-seropositive. The CDR3 DNA reads as TGCGCCAGCAGCCAATCGAGCGGGGGGAGAGTATATGAGCAGTTCTTC. It is translated as CASSQSSGGRVYEQFF.